Each of the 22 T cell receptor beta chains below was sequenced from the same sample in a study of cytomegalovirus exposure and HLA in healthy donors. The PCR used 60 Vbeta and 13 Jbeta primers. Measured with immunoSEQ multiplex PCR; TCRdb has only the in-frame clones, and not every one. The sample consists of around 150,000 clones, approximately 80% of them appearing once. Input material: PBMCs. The receptors were sampled from a man aged 30-40 years in good health and CMV-seronegative.

The V call is TRBV11-3, the J call TRBJ1-1; no clear D. The CDR3 loop spans 15 amino acids. V was pared by 1 base and J by 4 bases, with 13 bases between. Germline CDR1 reads SGHNT; CDR2 reads YENEEA. CDR3 in DNA: TGTGCCAGCAGCTTAGGCTTCGGGGAAGGCACTGAAGCTTTCTTT. Encoded protein: CASSLGFGEGTEAFF.

This clone was counted a few times. The chain recombines TRBV4-3 with TRBJ1-2; tentative D call: TRBD1 (6 bases). With 4 bases removed from V and 3 bases from J, the gap between germline ends came to 12 bases. The CDR3 length is 14 residues. Germline V gene lookup returns CDR1 LGHNA and CDR2 YSLEER. This chain's CDR3 is CASSPRTADYGYTF. The DNA of the CDR3 is TGCGCCAGCAGCCCCCGGACAGCTGACTATGGCTACACCTTC.

The chain carries TRBV2 and TRBJ2-7; TRBD1 might be the D (6 bases). V dropped 7 bases and J dropped 0 bases, with 13 bases sitting between them. Per the germline V gene, CDR1 is SNHLY and CDR2 is FYNNEI. The CDR3 length is 14 residues. The CDR3 DNA is TGTGCCAGCACAGGGGCAAGGTACTCCTACGAGCAGTACTTC. It specifies CASTGARYSYEQYF.

The V gene is TRBV4-1, the J gene TRBJ2-1, with 11 bases fitting TRBD1. J lost 4 bases, V lost 7 bases, and 6 bases had no gene match. The CDR3 consists of 15 residues. The germline CDR1 and CDR2 sequences are MGHRA and YSYEKL. CDR3 coding DNA: TGCGCCAGCACTTCCGGGACAGGGGGGTACAATGAGCAGTTCTTC. It codes for CASTSGTGGYNEQFF.

This rearrangement joins TRBV11-2 to TRBJ2-7; D is undetermined. The CDR3 covers 15 residues. V shed 4 bases and J shed 1 base, with 14 bases lying between them. The germline V gene encodes CDR1 SGHAT and CDR2 FQNNGV. CDR3 DNA: TGTGCCAGCAGCTCGTCCCAGGTGTTATCCTACGAGCAGTACTTC. It specifies CASSSSQVLSYEQYF.

The chain has TRBV7-2 and TRBJ2-7; D is perhaps TRBD2 (6 bases). The CDR3 is 15 residues long. Germline CDR1 reads SGHTA; CDR2 reads FQGNSA. V lost 3 bases and J 1 base, leaving 13 bases between the germline ends. This chain's CDR3 is CASSFSAGISYEQYF. The CDR3 DNA is TGTGCCAGCAGCTTCTCTGCGGGGATTTCCTACGAGCAGTACTTC.

A few counts support this clone. The V gene is TRBV6-5, the J gene TRBJ1-1, with D possibly matching TRBD1 (5 bases). Germline-derived CDR1 and CDR2 are MNHEY and SVGAGI. V gave up 2 bases and J gave up 2 bases, with 9 bases separating them. This CDR3 spans 14 amino acids. The CDR3: CASSYMQGNTEAFF. As DNA, the CDR3 is TGTGCCAGCAGTTACATGCAGGGAAACACTGAAGCTTTCTTT.

For this clone: One end of the junction does not line up with germline, which may come from a read error. The CDR3 loop is CASSLRGTGTPEAFF. The CDR3 bases are TGCGCCAGCAGCCTACGGGGGACAGGGACCCCTGAGGCTTTCTTT. V usage is TRBV4-3 and J usage is TRBJ1-1; TRBD1 matches at 9 bases. In germline, CDR1 is LGHNA, CDR2 YSLEER. This CDR3 is built from 15 residues.

This rearrangement joins TRBV6-6 to TRBJ2-3; no clear D gene. The V end was cut by 2 bases, the J end by 0 bases, with 9 bases between. The CDR3 covers 15 residues. Germline V lookup: CDR1 MNHNY, CDR2 SVGAGI (reference sequence). For the CDR3, the DNA is TGTGCCAGCAGTTACGCTAGTCCTAGCACAGATACGCAGTATTTT. It encodes CASSYASPSTDTQYF.

The chain uses TRBV27 and TRBJ1-3; possible D gene TRBD1, 6 bases. Germline assignment: CDR1 MNHEY and CDR2 SMNVEV (reference sequence). V lost 6 bases, J lost 4 bases, and 10 bases lay in between. CDR3 length equals 13 residues. CDR3 coding DNA: TGTGCCAGCAGCCTTACAGGGGGAAACACCATATATTTT. It specifies CASSLTGGNTIYF.

V usage is TRBV10-2 and J usage is TRBJ2-7; unclear D gene. This CDR3 has 11 amino acids. The germline V gene has CDR1 WSHSY and CDR2 SAAADI. V was cut by 6 bases and J by 5 bases, with 8 bases left in between. The CDR3 region is CASSPQDEQYF. CDR3 sequence (DNA): TGCGCCAGCAGCCCCCAGGACGAGCAGTACTTC.

This rearrangement joins TRBV7-9 to TRBJ1-2; 8 bases map to TRBD1. V lost 5 bases to trimming and J lost 6 bases; unmatched junction nucleotides: 14. The CDR3 spans 16 residues. Germline values: CDR1 SEHNR, CDR2 FQNEAQ (reference sequence). The CDR3 sequence: CASSPREPDRADGYTF. The CDR3 DNA reads as TGTGCCAGCAGCCCCCGCGAACCGGACAGGGCGGATGGCTACACCTTC.

J is TRBJ2-7 and V is TRBV5-4, with 7 nucleotides matching TRBD2. The CDR3 is 13 amino acids. V lost 3 bases and J lost 3; bases outside the gene matches: 3. From germline, CDR1 is SGHNT and CDR2 YYREEE (reference sequence). The CDR3 DNA reads as TGTGCCAGCAGCTCCACTAGCGACTACGAGCAGTACTTC. This translates into CASSSTSDYEQYF.

This chain connects TRBV11-3 to TRBJ2-1, with a tentative D call TRBD2 (5 bases). CDR1 is SGHNT and CDR2 is YENEEA in the germline V gene. Trimming took 0 bases from V and 10 from J, leaving 10 bases between them. The CDR3 is 13 residues long. CDR3: CASSLEWTEEQFF. Written as DNA, the CDR3 is TGTGCCAGCAGCTTAGAGTGGACTGAGGAGCAGTTCTTC.

The rearrangement uses TRBV5-1 and TRBJ2-1; TRBD2 matches at 7 bases. The V gene end was trimmed by 3 bases and the J gene end by 2 bases; junction bases not matched to a gene: 5. There are 15 residues in the CDR3. CDR1 and CDR2 (germline): SGHRS, YFSETQ. CDR3: CASSYAGEAYNEQFF. DNA of the CDR3: TGCGCCAGCAGCTACGCGGGAGAGGCCTACAATGAGCAGTTCTTC. The complete variable domain, with remaining parts taken from reference TRBV5-1 and TRBJ2-1, reads KAGVTQTPRYLIKTRGQQVTLSCSPISGHRSVSWYQQTPGQGLQFLFEYFSETQRNKGNFPGRFSGRQFSNSRSEMNVSTLELGDSALYLCASSYAGEAYNEQFFGPGTRLTVL.

The rearrangement uses TRBV7-8 and TRBJ1-1, with unresolved D. V lost 4 bases and J 3 bases, leaving 9 bases between the germline ends. The germline V gene has CDR1 SGHVS and CDR2 FQNEAQ. The CDR3 runs 13 residues. CDR3 amino acids: CASSSTADTEAFF. CDR3 in DNA: TGTGCCAGCAGCTCCACAGCGGACACTGAAGCTTTCTTT.

V gene TRBV30 combines with J gene TRBJ1-5; maybe TRBD1 (5 bases). The CDR3 has 13 residues. The germline gives CDR1 GTSNPN, CDR2 SVGIG (reference sequence). V shed 0 bases and J shed 7 bases, with 10 bases lying between them. This CDR3 reads CAWSVQRGQPQHF. The CDR3 DNA sequence: TGTGCCTGGAGTGTACAACGGGGGCAGCCCCAGCATTTT.

The rearrangement links TRBV10-2 to TRBJ2-5; 14 nucleotides match TRBD2. From germline, CDR1 is WSHSY and CDR2 SAAADI. The CDR3 has 16 amino acids. J gave up 4 bases and V 10 bases, and 11 bases lay outside the gene matches. CDR3 DNA sequence: TGCGCCACCTCGCATCCGGGACTAGCGGGAGTAGAGACCCAGTACTTC. Amino acids: CATSHPGLAGVETQYF.

The chain carries TRBV10-3 and TRBJ1-2; 11 nucleotides agree with TRBD1. The V gene's germline CDR1 is ENHRY and CDR2 SYGVKD. This CDR3 comprises 14 residues. With V trimmed by 4 bases and J by 3 bases, 1 base remained unmatched. CDR3 bases: TGTGCCATCAGTGGGGACAGGGGGGACTATGGCTACACCTTC. Translating gives CAISGDRGDYGYTF.

This chain links TRBV6-1 with TRBJ2-3, with 11 bases identical to TRBD2. After removal of 7 bases from V and 6 bases from J, the junction contained 9 bases not matched to a gene. The CDR3 has 15 residues. Germline CDR1 reads MNHNS; CDR2 reads SASEGT. The CDR3 reads CASNTGTSGIDTQYF. In DNA, the CDR3 is TGTGCCAGCAACACCGGGACTAGCGGAATTGATACGCAGTATTTT.

V usage is TRBV28 and J usage is TRBJ2-7, with D maybe TRBD2 (6 bases). Germline V gene sequence: CDR1 MDHEN, CDR2 SYDVKM. There are 16 residues in the CDR3. Trimming cost V 3 bases and J 0 bases, with 15 bases left between them. The DNA for the CDR3 is TGTGCCAGCAGTTTTTCCCTAGCGCGACTCTCCTACGAGCAGTACTTC. This sequence encodes CASSFSLARLSYEQYF.

The chain carries TRBV7-6 and TRBJ2-5, with 7 bases fitting TRBD2. V was pared by 5 bases and J by 6 bases, with 6 bases of the junction left unmatched. Per germline, CDR1 SGHVS and CDR2 FNYEAQ. There are 13 residues in the CDR3. The CDR3 spells CASSPWTRQTQYF. In DNA form, the CDR3 reads TGTGCCAGCAGCCCATGGACTAGGCAGACCCAGTACTTC. The complete variable domain, with remaining parts taken from reference TRBV7-6 and TRBJ2-5, reads GAGVSQSPRYKVTKRGQDVALRCDPISGHVSLYWYRQALGQGPEFLTYFNYEAQQDKSGLPNDRFSAERPEGSISTLTIQRTEQRDSAMYRCASSPWTRQTQYFGPGTRLLVL.